This TCR beta chain stems from a study of post-analysis software for immune sequencing data. Study details: The cohort encompassed relapsing-remitting, secondary progressive and progressive-relapsing multiple sclerosis disease courses.

Every TCR beta cDNA library bore unique molecular identifiers. Some 500,000 cDNA molecules were recovered from an input of 1 to 10 million T cells. TCRdb analysed the PCR reads with MiXCR anew, one entry per CDR3 protein. The table records hundreds of thousands of distinct CDR3 sequences, around 60% of them present only once. Study outcomes and limitations: Elevated frequency relative to controls characterized several TRBV segments in patients, TRBV5-6, TRBV5-1 and TRBV20-1 among them. Normalized Chao1 diversity was significantly reduced in patients versus controls. The F measure placed samples prepared in the same batch into strongly shared clusters.

A word on this clonotype: As yet, its antigen is unknown.

V gave up 4 bases and J gave up 4 bases; unmatched junction bases: 5. Germline lookup yields CDR1 SGHKS and CDR2 YYEKEE (reference sequence). The CDR3 length is 13 residues. Material for sequencing was blood. The clonotype originates from a girl aged 2 to 10 with multiple sclerosis. This chain uses TRBV5-5 with TRBJ2-7; TRBD1 agrees at 7 bases. CDR3 residues: CASSQGQKYEQYF. The CDR3 nucleotides read TGTGCCAGCAGCCAGGGACAGAAATACGAGCAGTACTTC. Full variable domain (outside the CDR3, taken from reference TRBV5-5 and TRBJ2-7): DAGVTQSPTHLIKTRGQQVTLRCSPISGHKSVSWYQQVLGQGPQFIFQYYEKEERGRGNFPDRFSARQFPNYSSELNVNALLLGDSALYLCASSQGQKYEQYFGPGTRLTVT.